The text below deals with one TCR beta chain. Its specificity is unknown. Other nucleotide sequences from this sample produce the same CDR3. This entry belongs to a study of shared clonotypes between healthy human individuals. Original handling: In the immunoSEQ data, sequences were junction-only and lacked quality scores, so filtering differed. Some clones are missing from TCRdb's copy, which holds only in-frame ones; the method was immunoSEQ multiplex PCR. The V and J calls and the clone size are those of that table, but D and trimming were determined from the DNA. The table has around 2,100,000 clones, roughly 95% seen once; the top ten hold around 1%. V shed 3 bases, J shed 3 bases, and the junction held 4 bases outside the gene matches. The CDR3 totals 14 residues. In germline, CDR1 is MNHNY, CDR2 SVGAGI (reference sequence). Naive CD8 isolation took CD45RO-negative cells positively selected for CCR7 and excluded terminally differentiated effector memory CD45RA+ cells.

Regarding the study as a whole: Clonotypes not shared had lower generation probabilities than those common to all four donors. Sampling used blood alone; tissue repertoires probably differ. In the sorted subsets, rarefaction showed sequencing was incomplete despite large depth.

The gene calls are TRBV6-6 and TRBJ2-7; the match to TRBD2 covers 8 bases. The sequenced sample consisted of naive CD8+ T cells sorted from blood. The source is a man between 18 and 29 years old in good health. CDR3 protein: CASSYSTSGYEQYF. The CDR3 coding sequence is TGTGCCAGCAGTTATTCCACTAGCGGCTACGAGCAGTACTTC.